This TCR beta chain was identified in a study of blood T cell repertoires in COVID-19. The wider study: Italy, Spain and the United States were the sources of the convalescent and acute COVID-19 samples. PBMCs, B-cell-depleted T cells, or T cells provided the cDNA or gDNA that made up the material.

Germline-derived CDR1 and CDR2 are SEHNR and FQNEAQ (reference sequence). The CDR3 spans 14 residues. V shed 3 bases, J shed 3 bases, and the junction held 2 bases outside the gene matches. This clone showed up just a few times. Per the original data handling: From reference gene primer amplification, estimates of nucleated cell counts were derived. Some clones are missing from TCRdb's copy, which holds only in-frame ones; the method was immunoSEQ multiplex PCR. Clone size and the V and J calls come from that table; the DNA yielded D and trimming. In the table there are over 110,000 clones, around 81% of which are singletons.

The chain uses TRBV7-9 and TRBJ1-5, with 7 bases lining up with TRBD1. The material sequenced was peripheral blood. The receptor's source is a human donor in a cohort sampled during active COVID-19. DNA of the CDR3: TGTGCCAGCAGCTTCGACAGGGACAATCAGCCCCAGCATTTT. Translation: CASSFDRDNQPQHF.